Listed here is a single TCR beta chain. These data belong to a study of CD8 T cells in Susac syndrome. RNA in amounts of roughly 0.5 to 1 ug was reverse transcribed with random hexamers. The CDR3 of TCR beta was amplified by immunoSEQ multiplex PCR across 54 Vbeta and 13 Jbeta. TCRdb reanalysed the immunoSEQ multiplex PCR reads using MiXCR and keeps one entry per CDR3 protein. Of about 150,000 distinct CDR3 sequences listed, over 95% are singletons. Sequencing of TCR beta covered CD8+ and CD4+ T cells obtained from blood. Bulk CD8+ and CD4+ cells came from magnetic negative isolation; CD8+ TEMRA by FACS. The source of this sequence is a human donor with multiple sclerosis. The sequencing input was CD8+ T cells from PBMCs.

CDR3 sequence (DNA): TGTGCCAGCAGTGCCAGCCGGGGCTTCCAAGAGACCCAGTACTTC. It translates to CASSASRGFQETQYF. The J gene is TRBJ2-5, the V gene TRBV6-5; D could derive from TRBD1 or TRBD2 (5 bases each). The V gene lost 5 bases and the J gene lost 1 base, with 14 bases spanning the gap. Germline CDR1 MNHEY, CDR2 SVGAGI. CDR3 length: 15 amino acids.